The 27 T cell receptor beta chains below come from one sample, sequenced in a study of CD8 T cells in Susac syndrome. RNA totalling about 0.5 to 1 ug underwent reverse transcription with random hexamers. TCRdb used MiXCR to reprocess the immunoSEQ multiplex PCR reads, holding one entry per CDR3 protein. The data show approximately 160,000 distinct CDR3 sequences, roughly 94% seen once. Sequencing was done on a sample of CD4+ T cells from PBMCs. These receptors all stem from a human donor in good health.

The chain uses TRBV24-1 and TRBJ1-3; D is perhaps TRBD1 (5 bases). Trimming stripped 3 bases from V and 3 bases from J, with 8 bases between. The CDR3 extends over 14 amino acids. In germline, CDR1 is KGHDR, CDR2 SFDVKD. The CDR3 spells CATSDGTGGNTIYF. CDR3 coding DNA: TGTGCCACCAGTGATGGGACCGGTGGAAACACCATATATTTT.

The chain couples TRBV6-2 or TRBV6-3 to TRBJ2-2; D uncertain. Germline CDR1 is MNHEY and CDR2 is SVGEGT. The CDR3 sequence is 16 residues long. The germline V and J ends were trimmed by 4 bases and 0 bases, with 12 bases remaining between them. The CDR3 DNA reads TGTGCCAGCAGTTCCCACAGCTTGGCGAACACCGGGGAGCTGTTTTTT. It is translated as CASSSHSLANTGELFF.

The V and J genes are TRBV28 and TRBJ2-6; D ambiguous. The germline CDR1 and CDR2 sequences are MDHEN and SYDVKM. The CDR3 is made up of 15 amino acids. V was clipped by 5 bases and J by 0 bases, with 8 bases between them. CDR3 amino acids: CASSLINSGANVLTF. The CDR3 DNA reads as TGTGCCAGCAGTCTTATAAACTCTGGGGCCAACGTCCTGACTTTC.

The rearrangement uses TRBV18 and TRBJ1-5; D is uncertain. V lost 2 bases, J lost 1 base, and 6 bases lay in between. The CDR3 contains 14 residues. Germline CDR1 and CDR2: KGHSH and LQKENI. CDR3 protein: CASSPGESNQPQHF. The CDR3 coding sequence is TGTGCCAGCTCACCAGGGGAAAGCAATCAGCCCCAGCATTTT.

The chain carries TRBV6-2 or TRBV6-3 and TRBJ2-1; no firm D call. V was clipped by 0 bases and J by 9 bases, with 15 bases between them. The germline V gene has CDR1 MNHEY and CDR2 SVGEGT. This CDR3 is 15 amino acids long. The CDR3 region has the DNA TGTGCCAGCAGTTACTCGCGAACCTCCGCTGTTGAGCAGTTCTTC. As protein: CASSYSRTSAVEQFF.

The rearrangement uses TRBV7-9 and TRBJ2-7, with 10 bases fitting TRBD1. Losses at the gene ends were 5 bases for V and 9 bases for J; bases not matched to a gene: 4. The CDR3 length is 12 residues. CDR1 is SEHNR and CDR2 is FQNEAQ in the germline V gene (reference sequence). The CDR3 region is CASSADRGRQYF. The CDR3 DNA follows: TGTGCCAGCAGCGCCGACAGGGGGCGGCAGTACTTC.

The chain combines TRBV6-1 with TRBJ2-2; 8 bases map to TRBD2. Germline-derived CDR1 and CDR2 are MNHNS and SASEGT. The CDR3 is 14 residues long. For the CDR3, the DNA is TGTGCGGCCCATGGGACTAGTGGTACCGGGGAGCTGTTTTTT. It specifies CAAHGTSGTGELFF.

The chain joins TRBV2 to TRBJ2-5; the D gene is possibly TRBD2 (7 bases). With 7 bases removed from V and 4 bases from J, the gap between germline ends came to 16 bases. The CDR3 sequence is 14 residues long. Germline V gene lookup returns CDR1 SNHLY and CDR2 FYNNEI. This CDR3 reads CASNRGGALETQYF. The CDR3 coding sequence is TGTGCCAGCAATCGAGGGGGGGCCTTAGAGACCCAGTACTTC.

The V gene is TRBV7-8, the J gene TRBJ1-3; tentative D call: TRBD1 (5 bases). The V end lost 5 bases, the J end lost 5 bases, and 10 bases lay between the germline ends. The length of the CDR3 is 13 residues. CDR1 is SGHVS and CDR2 is FQNEAQ in the germline V gene. This CDR3 reads CASSGDGRNTIYF. CDR3 DNA sequence: TGTGCCAGCAGCGGGGACGGACGAAACACCATATATTTT.

With regard to this clonotype: The conserved phenylalanine or tryptophan is not found at the CDR3 terminus, so this likely reflects a read error. The chain uses TRBV7-9 and TRBJ1-1, with D perhaps matching TRBD1 (5 bases). Deletions cut 1 base from V and 0 bases from J, with 9 bases between. In germline, CDR1 is SEHNR, CDR2 FQNEAQ (reference sequence). The CDR3 loop spans 15 amino acids. CDR3 protein: CASSLEGTMNTEAFL. In DNA, the CDR3 is TGTGCCAGCAGCTTAGAAGGGACTATGAACACTGAAGCTTTCCTT.

The rearrangement joins TRBV28 to TRBJ2-7, with D possibly being TRBD1 or TRBD2 (7 bases each). Trimming stripped 6 bases from V and 0 bases from J, with 24 bases between. Germline V gives CDR1 MDHEN, CDR2 SYDVKM. The length of the CDR3 is 18 residues. DNA of the CDR3: TGTGCCAGCAGACCACCGATCCCAGGGGGAGGGAGCTCCTACGAGCAGTACTTC. This encodes CASRPPIPGGGSSYEQYF.

The chain employs TRBV6-1 and TRBJ2-5; 7 bases line up with TRBD2. The CDR3 sequence is 15 residues long. The V gene end was trimmed by 7 bases and the J gene end by 9 bases; junction bases not matched to a gene: 17. Germline values: CDR1 MNHNS, CDR2 SASEGT. This CDR3 reads CASISLAGVRRAQYF. Written as DNA, the CDR3 is TGTGCCAGCATCTCCCTGGCGGGGGTCCGGCGGGCCCAGTACTTC.

J is TRBJ2-2 and V is TRBV5-4, with D uncertain. This CDR3 has 14 residues. Germline assignment: CDR1 SGHNT and CDR2 YYREEE (reference sequence). Trimming left V 0 bases short and J 2 bases short, with 5 bases between. CDR3 amino acids: CASSLGRNTGELFF. For the CDR3, the DNA is TGTGCCAGCAGCTTGGGGAGAAACACCGGGGAGCTGTTTTTT.

This clonotype was picked up one time. For the CDR3, the DNA is TGTGCCAGCAGAAGACAGGGGGCGGACGGGGAGCTGTTTTTT. The encoded protein is CASRRQGADGELFF. This chain joins TRBV12-3 or TRBV12-4 and TRBJ2-2; 10 nucleotides align to TRBD1. There are 14 residues in the CDR3. Losses at the gene ends were 6 bases for V and 7 bases for J; bases not matched to a gene: 5.

This clonotype was detected only once. The chain uses TRBV29-1 and TRBJ2-3, with 9 bases identical to TRBD1. This CDR3 comprises 12 residues. The germline V gene encodes CDR1 SQVTM and CDR2 ANQGSEA. Trimming removed 7 bases from V and 4 bases from J; junction bases left unmatched: 3. CDR3 nucleotide sequence: TGCAGCGCGGGACAGGGTTCAGATACGCAGTATTTT. As protein: CSAGQGSDTQYF.

The chain carries TRBV5-4 and TRBJ1-4; unclear D gene. Trimming took 0 bases from V and 1 from J, leaving 4 bases between them. This CDR3 spans 14 amino acids. Germline lookup yields CDR1 SGHNT and CDR2 YYREEE (reference sequence). As DNA, the CDR3 is TGTGCCAGCAGCTTGGCAGGAACTAATGAAAAACTGTTTTTT. Its translation is CASSLAGTNEKLFF. Full variable domain (remainder filled in from reference TRBV5-4 and TRBJ1-4): ETGVTQSPTHLIKTRGQQVTLRCSSQSGHNTVSWYQQALGQGPQFIFQYYREEENGRGNFPPRFSGLQFPNYSSELNVNALELDDSALYLCASSLAGTNEKLFFGSGTQLSVL.

The chain's CDR3 is CASRPAGSNYGYTF. CDR3 sequence (DNA): TGTGCCAGCAGGCCGGCAGGGTCTAACTATGGCTACACCTTC. The chain couples TRBV6-5 to TRBJ1-2; TRBD1 might be the D (5 bases). This CDR3 comprises 14 residues. Trimming removed 6 bases from V and 0 bases from J, with 11 bases in between. Germline-derived CDR1 and CDR2 are MNHEY and SVGAGI.

The chain uses TRBV12-3 or TRBV12-4 and TRBJ1-1; D remains ambiguous. V was shortened by 7 bases and J by 0 bases, with 9 bases between the two germline ends. The CDR3 is 13 amino acids. CDR3 bases: TGTGCCAGCACACAGACCGTGAACACTGAAGCTTTCTTT. Translated, it gives CASTQTVNTEAFF.

This clonotype was seen a single time. This chain's CDR3 is CASRIGRNNEKLFF. CDR3 in DNA: TGCGCCAGCCGGATAGGGAGGAATAATGAAAAACTGTTTTTT. V is TRBV5-1 and J is TRBJ1-4; D ambiguous. Germline CDR1 is SGHRS and CDR2 is YFSETQ. Trimming took 7 bases from V and 4 from J, leaving 14 bases between them. CDR3 length: 14 amino acids.

This rearrangement joins TRBV5-1 to TRBJ2-2; unclear D gene. The CDR3 runs to 16 residues. Trimming shortened V by 3 bases and J by 2 bases, and 14 bases separated the two germline ends. Looked up from germline, CDR1 is SGHRS and CDR2 is YFSETQ. The CDR3 nucleotides are TGCGCCAGCAGCTCCCTGTGGGCGCCTAACACCGGGGAGCTGTTTTTT. This translates into CASSSLWAPNTGELFF. Looking up the rest from reference TRBV5-1 and TRBJ2-2 gives the full variable domain: KAGVTQTPRYLIKTRGQQVTLSCSPISGHRSVSWYQQTPGQGLQFLFEYFSETQRNKGNFPGRFSGRQFSNSRSEMNVSTLELGDSALYLCASSSLWAPNTGELFFGEGSRLTVL.

This clonotype has a single count. A junction end diverges from the germline sequence, so it may reflect a read error. The chain carries TRBV29-1 and TRBJ1-5; D not resolved. The germline CDR1 and CDR2 sequences are SQVTM and ANQGSEA. The CDR3 has 13 residues. CDR3 nucleotides: TGCAGCGTTGAAGTAAACAGCAATCAGTCCCAGCATTTT. Amino acids: CSVEVNSNQSQHF.

The V and J genes are TRBV2 and TRBJ2-2, with 11 bases aligning to TRBD2. Germline-derived CDR1 and CDR2 are SNHLY and FYNNEI. V trimming: 5 bases; J trimming: 2 bases; junction bases outside the gene matches: 1. The CDR3 has 15 amino acids. DNA of the CDR3: TGTGCCAGCAGTACTAGCGGGGGAAACACCGGGGAGCTGTTTTTT. The encoded protein is CASSTSGGNTGELFF.

The chain uses TRBV12-3 or TRBV12-4 and TRBJ1-5; perhaps TRBD1 as D (5 bases). V lost 8 bases and J 0 bases, leaving 17 bases between the germline ends. The CDR3 covers 16 residues. CDR3 region: CASSAREIYSNQPQHF. CDR3 bases: TGTGCCAGCTCGGCCAGGGAAATTTATAGCAATCAGCCCCAGCATTTT.

The CDR3: CASSLVPGQGLFNSGNTIYF. Written as DNA, the CDR3 is TGTGCCAGCAGCTTAGTTCCGGGACAGGGCCTCTTTAATTCTGGAAACACCATATATTTT. The chain joins TRBV7-8 to TRBJ1-3; 9 positions agree with TRBD1. The CDR3 sequence is 20 residues long. J lost 1 base, V lost 1 base, and 14 bases had no gene match. In germline, CDR1 is SGHVS, CDR2 FQNEAQ. Full variable domain (outside the CDR3, taken from reference TRBV7-8 and TRBJ1-3): GAGVSQSPRYKVAKRGQDVALRCDPISGHVSLFWYQQALGQGPEFLTYFQNEAQLDKSGLPSDRFFAERPEGSVSTLKIQRTQQEDSAVYLCASSLVPGQGLFNSGNTIYFGEGSWLTVV.

The V and J genes are TRBV6-2 or TRBV6-3 and TRBJ1-6; tentative D call: TRBD1 (5 bases). The CDR3 length is 14 residues. Germline V gene sequence: CDR1 MNHEY, CDR2 SVGEGT. Trimming took 10 bases from V and 9 from J, leaving 19 bases between them. CDR3 DNA sequence: TGTGCCACCCACCGGGACGGAGGGAGTTCACCCCTCCACTTT. Its protein product is CATHRDGGSSPLHF.

J is TRBJ2-3 and V is TRBV7-2, with D maybe TRBD1 (5 bases). Trimming removed 1 base at V and 7 bases at J, with 12 bases between. The CDR3 covers 14 residues. Germline V gives CDR1 SGHTA, CDR2 FQGNSA. The CDR3 is CASSLEGARHTQYF. The CDR3 bases are TGTGCCAGCAGCTTAGAAGGGGCCAGGCATACGCAGTATTTT.

The chain couples TRBV29-1 to TRBJ1-1, with TRBD1 as a possible D gene (6 bases). The CDR3 has 13 amino acids. Germline values: CDR1 SQVTM, CDR2 ANQGSEA. Trimming pared 4 bases from V and 0 bases from J, leaving 9 bases between. CDR3 amino acids: CSVAGVMNTEAFF. The CDR3 region has the DNA TGCAGCGTTGCAGGGGTGATGAACACTGAAGCTTTCTTT.